The 23 T cell receptor beta chains in this list originate from one sample, sequenced in a study of shared clonotypes between healthy human individuals. Measured with immunoSEQ multiplex PCR; TCRdb has only the in-frame clones, and not every one. This sample has around 510,000 clones; roughly 95% occur once, and the top ten carry approximately 0.067%. The specimen was naive CD4+ T cells sorted from blood. The subset here: CD45RA+ positively selected. These receptors came from a woman in her twenties or thirties in good health.

The V call is TRBV30, the J call TRBJ1-2, with a weak D call TRBD1 (5 bases). CDR3 length equals 12 residues. Germline assignment: CDR1 GTSNPN and CDR2 SVGIG (reference sequence). V was trimmed by 4 bases and J by 8 bases, leaving 14 bases between them. The CDR3 DNA is TGTGCCTGGACCCGGGGCAGAGGGGGCTACACCTTC. It codes for CAWTRGRGGYTF. The variable domain in full, with the rest retrieved from reference TRBV30 and TRBJ1-2, is SQTIHQWPATLVQPVGSPLSLECTVEGTSNPNLYWYRQAAGRGLQLLFYSVGIGQISSEVPQNLSASRPQDRQFILSSKKLLLSDSGFYLCAWTRGRGGYTFGSGTRLTVV.

The chain joins TRBV7-3 to TRBJ2-3, with D perhaps given as TRBD1 or TRBD2 (6 bases each). This CDR3 has 16 residues. Germline lookup yields CDR1 SGHTA and CDR2 FQGTGA. Trimming cost V 5 bases and J 1 base, with 16 bases left between them. The CDR3 region has the DNA TGTGCCAGCAGCCCTGAAGGGGGACTGCGCACAGATACGCAGTATTTT. Translating it yields CASSPEGGLRTDTQYF.

This clone was picked up a small number of times. V is TRBV5-1 and J is TRBJ2-7; D might be TRBD2 (5 bases). The CDR3 covers 11 residues. V was pared by 2 bases and J by 6 bases, with 6 bases between. From germline, CDR1 is SGHRS and CDR2 YFSETQ. The CDR3 DNA reads TGCGCCAGCAGCTTCGGGGTCGAGCAGTACTTC. Translating it yields CASSFGVEQYF. Full variable domain (remainder filled in from reference TRBV5-1 and TRBJ2-7): KAGVTQTPRYLIKTRGQQVTLSCSPISGHRSVSWYQQTPGQGLQFLFEYFSETQRNKGNFPGRFSGRQFSNSRSEMNVSTLELGDSALYLCASSFGVEQYFGPGTRLTVT.

This rearrangement joins TRBV28 to TRBJ2-5, with a weak D call TRBD2 (6 bases). Germline-derived CDR1 and CDR2 are MDHEN and SYDVKM. Trimming shortened V by 4 bases and J by 1 base, and 10 bases separated the two germline ends. This CDR3 has 14 residues. The CDR3 DNA follows: TGTGCCAGCAGTTCAGGAGGGATCCAAGAGACCCAGTACTTC. Translation: CASSSGGIQETQYF.

The chain is built from TRBV2 and TRBJ1-1; 8 bases align to TRBD1. The CDR3 spans 13 residues. Germline-derived CDR1 and CDR2 are SNHLY and FYNNEI. Trimming removed 6 bases from V and 5 bases from J; junction bases left unmatched: 5. CDR3 loop: CASRDREATEAFF. The CDR3 nucleotides read TGTGCCAGCAGGGACAGGGAGGCAACTGAAGCTTTCTTT.

The chain links TRBV5-1 to TRBJ2-1; D uncertain. From germline, CDR1 is SGHRS and CDR2 YFSETQ. Deletions cut 0 bases from V and 8 bases from J, with 9 bases between. The CDR3 contains 13 residues. For the CDR3, the DNA is TGCGCCAGCAGCTTGGTAGGGTCCGATGAGCAGTTCTTC. Its protein product is CASSLVGSDEQFF.

The chain recombines TRBV14 with TRBJ2-6, with unresolved D. From germline, CDR1 is SGHDN and CDR2 FVKESK. CDR3 length: 15 amino acids. V lost 1 base to trimming and J lost 0 bases, with 4 bases between them. As DNA, the CDR3 is TGTGCCAGCAGCCAAGGGGTCTCTGGGGCCAACGTCCTGACTTTC. Its translation: CASSQGVSGANVLTF.

A note on this clone: The sample holds other DNA sequences that translate to the same CDR3. This chain uses TRBV19 with TRBJ1-5; no clear D. Per germline, CDR1 LNHDA and CDR2 SQIVND (reference sequence). CDR3 size: 13 residues. The V and J ends lost 2 bases and 2 bases respectively, with 4 bases between them. For the CDR3, the DNA is TGTGCCAGTAGTATAAGGGGCAATCAGCCCCAGCATTTT. Its translation is CASSIRGNQPQHF.

The V gene is TRBV7-9, the J gene TRBJ2-7; a weak D match, TRBD2 (5 bases). V lost 4 bases and J 6 bases, leaving 13 bases between the germline ends. The CDR3 contains 13 residues. Germline assignment: CDR1 SEHNR and CDR2 FQNEAQ (reference sequence). CDR3 bases: TGTGCCAGCAGCTCGTGGAAGGACTTCGAGCAGTACTTC. This encodes CASSSWKDFEQYF. Full variable domain (outside the CDR3, taken from reference TRBV7-9 and TRBJ2-7): DTGVSQNPRHKITKRGQNVTFRCDPISEHNRLYWYRQTLGQGPEFLTYFQNEAQLEKSRLLSDRFSAERPKGSFSTLEIQRTEQGDSAMYLCASSSWKDFEQYFGPGTRLTVT.

This chain joins TRBV30 and TRBJ2-6; weak D call: TRBD1 (6 bases). V was trimmed by 7 bases and J by 4 bases, leaving 11 bases between them. The CDR3 sequence is 13 residues long. Germline V gene lookup returns CDR1 GTSNPN and CDR2 SVGIG (reference sequence). The CDR3 sequence is CASTTGGANVLTF. CDR3 bases: TGTGCCTCTACGACAGGCGGGGCCAACGTCCTGACTTTC.

The V and J genes are TRBV6-5 and TRBJ1-2; 8 nucleotides agree with TRBD1. The CDR3 has 15 residues. The trim removed 0 bases at V and 6 bases at J, leaving 6 bases unmatched. CDR1 and CDR2 from the germline V gene are MNHEY and SVGAGI. In DNA, the CDR3 is TGTGCCAGCAGTTACTCCTATCAGGGGGCGAATGGCTACACCTTC. Residues: CASSYSYQGANGYTF.

V and J are TRBV7-9 and TRBJ2-7; TRBD1 is a possible D gene (6 bases). CDR1 and CDR2 (germline): SEHNR, FQNEAQ (reference sequence). The CDR3 spans 14 residues. Trimming left V 4 bases short and J 4 bases short, with 14 bases between. CDR3 sequence: CASSSDREGYEQYF. DNA of the CDR3: TGTGCCAGCAGCTCGGACAGAGAGGGTTACGAGCAGTACTTC.

V usage is TRBV9 and J usage is TRBJ2-7, with 8 bases aligning to TRBD1. The trim removed 4 bases at V and 4 bases at J, leaving 10 bases unmatched. This CDR3 region has 15 residues. Germline V gives CDR1 SGDLS, CDR2 YYNGEE. In DNA, the CDR3 is TGTGCCAGCAGCCCACCTTGGACAGGGAGGTACGAGCAGTACTTC. Protein: CASSPPWTGRYEQYF.

The chain joins TRBV2 to TRBJ1-1; D gene ambiguous. This CDR3 is 14 amino acids long. V was trimmed by 3 bases and J by 1 base, leaving 9 bases between them. Germline V gene data show CDR1 as SNHLY and CDR2 as FYNNEI. The CDR3 loop is CASSDRQENTEAFF. CDR3 sequence (DNA): TGTGCCAGCAGTGATCGGCAGGAGAACACTGAAGCTTTCTTT.

The chain joins TRBV20-1 to TRBJ2-1; D is unclear. V shed 3 bases and J shed 15 bases, with 12 bases lying between them. The CDR3 has 10 amino acids. CDR1 DFQATT and CDR2 SNEGSKA come from the germline V gene (reference sequence). CDR3 DNA sequence: TGCAGTGCTAGTTCTCGACTCGCGTTCTTC. Its translation: CSASSRLAFF.

On this clone itself: Other DNA sequences in this sample translate to the same CDR3. The chain uses TRBV19 and TRBJ2-7; 7 nucleotides agree with TRBD2. The V segment lost 3 bases and the J segment 2 bases; nucleotides outside the gene matches: 1. The CDR3 totals 13 residues. Germline V gene data show CDR1 as LNHDA and CDR2 as SQIVND (reference sequence). The DNA for the CDR3 is TGTGCCAGTAGTATCAGCGGGGCCTACGAGCAGTACTTC. It translates to CASSISGAYEQYF.

V usage is TRBV28 and J usage is TRBJ2-7; D possibly corresponds to TRBD1 (6 bases). The CDR3 runs 11 residues. Per germline, CDR1 MDHEN and CDR2 SYDVKM. V lost 4 bases and J 12 bases, leaving 13 bases between the germline ends. The CDR3: CASSSIRGRYF. CDR3 DNA: TGTGCCAGCAGTTCTATCAGGGGCCGGTACTTC.

J is TRBJ2-7 and V is TRBV15, with D uncertain. V was cut by 5 bases and J by 0 bases, with 14 bases left in between. Germline V gene sequence: CDR1 LNHNV, CDR2 YYDKDF (reference sequence). This CDR3 has 15 residues. The CDR3 DNA follows: TGTGCCACCAGCTCCCGGTGGAGCAGCTCCTACGAGCAGTACTTC. Residues: CATSSRWSSSYEQYF.

The chain is built from TRBV14 and TRBJ2-1; D is unresolved. The germline V gene has CDR1 SGHDN and CDR2 FVKESK. The CDR3 sequence is 16 residues long. Trimming cost V 4 bases and J 0 bases, with 13 bases left between them. Here the CDR3 reads CASSPHRLSSYNEQFF. In DNA, the CDR3 is TGTGCCAGCAGCCCCCACCGACTTAGCTCCTACAATGAGCAGTTCTTC.

The V gene is TRBV4-1, the J gene TRBJ2-5; 8 nucleotides line up with TRBD1. The germline gives CDR1 MGHRA, CDR2 YSYEKL. The CDR3 has 15 residues. Unmatched junction bases numbered 3, after V lost 1 base and J lost 2 bases. The chain's CDR3 is CASSQGDRWQETQYF. Written as DNA, the CDR3 is TGCGCCAGCAGCCAAGGGGACAGGTGGCAAGAGACCCAGTACTTC.

J is TRBJ2-1 and V is TRBV19; D is unclear. V lost 7 bases to trimming and J lost 4 bases, with 11 bases between them. Germline V gene lookup returns CDR1 LNHDA and CDR2 SQIVND (reference sequence). The CDR3 spans 13 residues. The CDR3 reads CASTGNGYNEQFF. The CDR3 nucleotides read TGTGCCAGTACCGGTAATGGGTACAATGAGCAGTTCTTC.

The chain carries TRBV7-2 and TRBJ2-4, with D perhaps matching TRBD2 (6 bases). Trimming removed 1 base from V and 2 bases from J, with 9 bases in between. The V gene's germline CDR1 is SGHTA and CDR2 FQGNSA. CDR3 size: 15 residues. The CDR3 coding sequence is TGTGCCAGCAGCTTAGTCGGGAGACCCAAAAACATTCAGTACTTC. This sequence encodes CASSLVGRPKNIQYF.

The CDR3 DNA reads TGTGCCAGCAAGCTAGGCTGGGTAAGCGGCTATGGCTACACCTTC. Translated, it gives CASKLGWVSGYGYTF. V and J are TRBV6-1 and TRBJ1-2; D unclear. Trimming left V 7 bases short and J 4 bases short, with 19 bases between. Germline CDR1 MNHNS, CDR2 SASEGT. This CDR3 has 15 residues.